This TCR beta chain is from a study of blood T cell repertoires in COVID-19 (dated by TCRdb to about 2020). Looking at the study overall: The collaborator samples originated in the United States, Italy and Spain and spanned the acute and convalescent phases of COVID-19. The prospective study material was composed of cDNA or gDNA derived from T cells, B-cell-depleted T cells, or PBMCs. The dataset comprised deeply sampled blood TCRbeta repertoires from subjects exposed to, actively infected with, or recovered from COVID-19. The repertoires were released in a freely available public database meant as a resource for research on the immune response to SARS-CoV-2. Samples were obtained from the ongoing ImmuneRACE study (first 160 participants) and from 1,000 to 1,500 subjects provided by 6 global collaborators. The sample metadata nearly always contained a de-identified subject ID, COVID-19 status, age in years and sex. Where HLA class I and class II types were available, the types were taken from metadata supplied by the sample provider, not from assay-based typing.

TCRbeta CDR3 regions were amplified from genomic DNA by means of the immunoSEQ Assay, a bias-controlled multiplex PCR. The authors' analysis ran thus. Within the assay, amplification of reference gene primers was used to estimate how many nucleated cells each sample contained. To quantify the absolute abundance of each unique TCRbeta CDR3 rearrangement, sequence reads were collapsed and filtered. For each sample, productive Simpson clonality was calculated as the square root of Simpson's diversity index over productive rearrangements. Here the immuneACCESS table is served through TCRdb, limited to in-frame sequences with V and J called. Missing clones are a known gap in these copies; in checked studies unresolved V genes cover under half, and the rest lacks a known reason. V, J and clone size are those of that table, while D and trimming were read from the DNA. Here the sample has fewer than 50,000 clones; approximately 85% occur a single time. 35% to 45% of the sample belongs to the ten largest clones.

What the work shows at the level of the full study, not this receptor alone: Clinical and demographic metadata were provided uncurated, with the amount varying by source and participant.

V ends up 3 bases short and J 4 bases short, with an unmatched junction base count of 11. The germline V gene gives CDR1 as MRHNA and CDR2 as SNTAGT. CDR3 length: 17 amino acids, cysteine to phenylalanine. Of all the DNA, just the CDR3 is kept, 51 bases in frame from base 1. Whole blood was collected in K2EDTA tubes by collaborating institutions according to the institutions' own protocols. For TCRbeta analysis, collaborators shipped samples as frozen whole blood, isolated PBMCs, or DNA extracted from either of those sample types. Notes on this clone: Its antigen remains undetermined. No much larger clonotype is one base removed from it; base qualities were not supplied.

This TCR came from a man aged 40-49 years with active or convalescent COVID-19. The sample was peripheral blood. The chain is assembled from TRBV6-4 and TRBJ2-1; 8 middle bases align to TRBD1. The nucleotide sequence is TGTGCCAGCAGTGAAAGCCCCGGGACAGGTGTTTACAATGAGCAGTTCTTC. The resulting protein is CASSESPGTGVYNEQFF.